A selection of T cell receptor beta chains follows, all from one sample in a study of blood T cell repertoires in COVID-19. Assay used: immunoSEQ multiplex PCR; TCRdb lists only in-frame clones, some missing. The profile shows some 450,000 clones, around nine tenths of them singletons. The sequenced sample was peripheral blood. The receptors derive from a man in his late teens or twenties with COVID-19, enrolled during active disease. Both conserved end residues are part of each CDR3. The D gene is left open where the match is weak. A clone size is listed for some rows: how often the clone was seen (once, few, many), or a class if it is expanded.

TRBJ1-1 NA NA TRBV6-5 TGTGCCAGCAGTTACTCTAGACAGACTGGGGCTTTCTTT CASSYSRQTGAFF
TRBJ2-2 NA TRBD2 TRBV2 TGTGCCAGCAGTCCCAGTTGGCTAGCGGGAGATCGTAGCACCGGGGAGCTGTTTTTT CASSPSWLAGDRSTGELFF
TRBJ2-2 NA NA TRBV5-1 TGCGCCAGCAGCTTGATCTTGGCGGGACCGAACACCGGGGAGCTGTTTTTT CASSLILAGPNTGELFF
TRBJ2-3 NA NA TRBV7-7 TGTGCTAGCAGCTCCCAGGAGGGAGATACGCAGTATTTT CASSSQEGDTQYF
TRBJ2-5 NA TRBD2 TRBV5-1 TGCGCCAGCAGCTTGGGTAGCGGGGGGACCGATCGAGAGACCCAGTACTTC CASSLGSGGTDRETQYF
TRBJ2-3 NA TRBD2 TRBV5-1 TGCGCCAGCAGCTTGGAAGCCGGACTAGCGGTAGGACGGGATACGCAGTATTTT CASSLEAGLAVGRDTQYF
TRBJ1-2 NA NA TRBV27 TGTGCCAGCAGTTTGCAGGGTTCATATGGCTACACCTTC CASSLQGSYGYTF
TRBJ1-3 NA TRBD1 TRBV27 TGTGCCAGCAGTTCGGGACAGGGGGCTTACGGAAACACCATATATTTT CASSSGQGAYGNTIYF
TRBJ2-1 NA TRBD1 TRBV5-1 TGCGCCAGCAGCTTGGCGTCAGGGGGTAATGAGCAGTTCTTC CASSLASGGNEQFF
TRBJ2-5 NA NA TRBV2 TGTGCCAGCAGCCAGGGAATTGGTGGGGAGACCCAGTACTTC CASSQGIGGETQYF
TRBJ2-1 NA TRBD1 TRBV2 TGTGCCAGCAGTCGACAGGGGAGTTCCTACAATGAGCAGTTCTTC CASSRQGSSYNEQFF
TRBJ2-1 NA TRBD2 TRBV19 TGTGCCAGTAGGGGACTAGCGGGAGGGCCGGGCTCCTACAATGAGCAGTTCTTC CASRGLAGGPGSYNEQFF
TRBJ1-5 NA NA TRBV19 TGTGCCAGTAATCTGGAGTGGGGCAATCAGCCCCAGCATTTT CASNLEWGNQPQHF
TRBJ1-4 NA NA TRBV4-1 TGCGCCAGCAGCCAAGGTCGTAGTCAGGCAACTAATGAAAAACTGTTTTTT CASSQGRSQATNEKLFF
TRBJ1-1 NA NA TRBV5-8 TGTGCCAGCAGCTTGGTGGGGGCGAACACTGAAGCTTTCTTT CASSLVGANTEAFF
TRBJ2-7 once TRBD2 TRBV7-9 TGTGCCAGCAGCACTTATAGTAGGGACACCCTGGCGAGCGGGAGACCCTACGAGCAGTACTTC CASSTYSRDTLASGRPYEQYF
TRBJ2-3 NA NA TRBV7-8 TGTGCCAGCAGCCCTAGAGAGGGGGGGCGGATAGATACGCAGTATTTT CASSPREGGRIDTQYF
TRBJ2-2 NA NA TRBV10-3 TGTGCCATCAGTTTGACAGACGCGAACACCGGGGAGCTGTTTTTT CAISLTDANTGELFF
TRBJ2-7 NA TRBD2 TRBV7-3 TGTGCCAGCAGCTCCTCCGGGACTAGCTTTTCTGAGCAGTACTTC CASSSSGTSFSEQYF
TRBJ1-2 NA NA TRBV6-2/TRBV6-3 TGTGCCAGCAGTGACAGACTTACTAACTATGGCTACACCTTC CASSDRLTNYGYTF
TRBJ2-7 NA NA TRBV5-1 TGCGCCAGCCAACAAGGGGTGGACGGCGAGCAGTACTTC CASQQGVDGEQYF
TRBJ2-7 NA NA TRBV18 TGTGCCAGCTCACCATATCCAGGGGTCAACGAGCAGTACTTC CASSPYPGVNEQYF
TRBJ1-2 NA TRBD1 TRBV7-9 TGTGCCAGCAGCCGCTCCTACCGGGACAGATCCGCCTATGGCTACACCTTC CASSRSYRDRSAYGYTF
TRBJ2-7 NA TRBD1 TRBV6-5 TGTGCCAGCATTCGGGACAGAACTTTATACGAGCAGTACTTC CASIRDRTLYEQYF
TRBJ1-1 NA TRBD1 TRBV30 TGTGCCTGGAGACCCGACAGGGCGATATTAACTGAAGCTTTCTTT CAWRPDRAILTEAFF
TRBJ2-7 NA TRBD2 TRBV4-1 TGCGCCAGCAGCCAGGGCGGGGGGTCGAGCTCCTACGAGCAGTACTTC CASSQGGGSSSYEQYF
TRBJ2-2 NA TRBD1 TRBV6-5 TGTGCCAGCAGTTTTAAAGGGGGCTGGACCGGGGAGCTGTTTTTT CASSFKGGWTGELFF
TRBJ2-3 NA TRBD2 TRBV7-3 TGTGCCAGCAGCCTACAAGGGGAGGGGAAAACAGATACGCAGTATTTT CASSLQGEGKTDTQYF
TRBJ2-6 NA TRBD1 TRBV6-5 TGTGCCAGCCGACCAGGGGGTACCGGGGCCAACGTCCTGACTTTC CASRPGGTGANVLTF
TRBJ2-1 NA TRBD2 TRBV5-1 TGCGCCAGCAGCTTGGGCACGGGAGGGCCTTTCTTC CASSLGTGGPFF
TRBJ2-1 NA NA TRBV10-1 TGCGCCAGCAGTGAGAGTGCAGGGTTTGAACAGTTCTTC CASSESAGFEQFF
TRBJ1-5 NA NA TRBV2 TGTGCCAGCAAAGGGGATAGGGGAAGCAATCAGCCCCAGCATTTT CASKGDRGSNQPQHF
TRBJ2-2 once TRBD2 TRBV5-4 TGTGCCAGCAGCGAGGGACTAGCGGGGGCTACAGGGACCGGGGAGCTGTTTTTT CASSEGLAGATGTGELFF
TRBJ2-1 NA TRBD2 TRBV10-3 TGTGCCATCCGTGGGCGGGAGGGCCGGAAGCGCAATGAGCAGTTCTTC CAIRGREGRKRNEQFF
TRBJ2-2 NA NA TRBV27 TGTGCCAGCAGTTCAGGGTGGAACACCGGGGAGCTGTTTTTT CASSSGWNTGELFF
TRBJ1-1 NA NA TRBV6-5 TGTGCCAGCAGTTACTCGAGGCAGGGGATATCTGAAGCTTTCTTT CASSYSRQGISEAFF
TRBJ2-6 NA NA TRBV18 TGTGCCAGCTCACCGGGGGCTACTGGGGCCAACGTCCTGACTTTC CASSPGATGANVLTF
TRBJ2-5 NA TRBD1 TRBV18 TGTGCCAGCTCACCCGGGACAGATGAAGAGACCCAGTACTTC CASSPGTDEETQYF
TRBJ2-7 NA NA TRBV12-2 TGTGCAAGTCGCTTAGCGCGTCCGGTAGGGGCCGAGCAGTACTTC CASRLARPVGAEQYF
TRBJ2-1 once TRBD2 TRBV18 TGTGCCAGCTCACCAAGGCCCCAATTCGGGGGGAGCTCCTACAATGAGCAGTTCTTC CASSPRPQFGGSSYNEQFF
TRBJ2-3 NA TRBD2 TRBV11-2 TGTGCCAGCAGCTTAGAAGCGGGAGCCCCAGATACGCAGTATTTT CASSLEAGAPDTQYF
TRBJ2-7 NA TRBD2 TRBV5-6 TGTGCCAGCAGCTTGGGCCTAGCGGGAGACTACGAGCAGTACTTC CASSLGLAGDYEQYF
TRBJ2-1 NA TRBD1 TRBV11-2 TGTGCCAGCAGCTTAGCTGACACAGGGGGCCCCGGCAATGAGCAGTTCTTC CASSLADTGGPGNEQFF
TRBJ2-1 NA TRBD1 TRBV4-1 TGCGCCAGCAGCCAAGATAGGGGGCCGTCCCCCCTCTACTACAATGAGCAGTTCTTC CASSQDRGPSPLYYNEQFF
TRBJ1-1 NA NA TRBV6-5 TGTGCCAGCAGTTACCGGCGGGAGGGGGGGGAAGCTTTCTTT CASSYRREGGEAFF
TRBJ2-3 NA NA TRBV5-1 TGCGCCAGCAGCTTAGTTGCAGTCAGAAGCACAGATACGCAGTATTTT CASSLVAVRSTDTQYF
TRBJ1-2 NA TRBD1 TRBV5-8 TGTGCCAGCAGCTCGGGACAGGGGTTTTGGAGGGCTGGCTACACCTTC CASSSGQGFWRAGYTF
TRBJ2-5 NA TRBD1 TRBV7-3 TGTGCCAGCAGCTCAGGACAGGCCTCGGGGGAGACCCAGTACTTC CASSSGQASGETQYF
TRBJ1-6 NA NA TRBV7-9 TGTGCCAGCCGGAAGGCCGACTACCGCTCCTATAATTCACCCCTCCACTTT CASRKADYRSYNSPLHF
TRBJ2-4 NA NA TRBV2 TGTGCCAGCAACCAGGCAGGAACGAAAAACATTCAGTACTTC CASNQAGTKNIQYF
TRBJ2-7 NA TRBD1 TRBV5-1 TGCGCCAGCAGCTGGGACAGATCAACGGGTGAGCAGTACTTC CASSWDRSTGEQYF
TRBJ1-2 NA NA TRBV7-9 TGTGCCAGCAGCGATATAAACAGGGATGGCTACACCTTC CASSDINRDGYTF